This entry lists 27 T cell receptor beta chains sequenced from one sample in a study of a mutant IDH1 vaccine in newly diagnosed glioma. Clones were read by immunoSEQ multiplex PCR, and TCRdb kept only the in-frame ones, dropping some. This repertoire shows tens of thousands of clones, roughly 80% found once; its top ten account for less than 7%. Which antigens these TCRs recognize remains unknown. As to time point: week 35, safety follow-up. A single vaccine dose contained 300 ug of mutant IDH1 20-mer peptide, and topical imiquimod was used with it. This specimen consisted of PBMCs, obtained from a glioma patient whose treatment included an IDH1 peptide vaccine. The receptors here all came from a man aged 35 to 55 with glioma.

The V gene is TRBV10-3, the J gene TRBJ1-1; tentatively, D is TRBD1 (6 bases). Germline V gives CDR1 ENHRY, CDR2 SYGVKD. This CDR3 has 14 residues. The V end lost 5 bases, the J end lost 5 bases, and 15 bases lay between the germline ends. CDR3 nucleotide sequence: TGTGCCATCAGTACTGAACAGGGACGGACTGAAGCTTTCTTT. This translates into CAISTEQGRTEAFF.

This chain joins TRBV29-1 and TRBJ2-3, with 8 bases aligning to TRBD2. The CDR3 length is 14 residues. The germline gives CDR1 SQVTM, CDR2 ANQGSEA. The V gene end was trimmed by 4 bases and the J gene end by 3 bases; junction bases not matched to a gene: 6. CDR3 DNA sequence: TGCAGCGTTGTCCCGAGCGGGAGTACAGATACGCAGTATTTT. Translation: CSVVPSGSTDTQYF.

The V and J genes are TRBV7-2 and TRBJ2-1, with 11 bases that match TRBD1. The junction had 1 base not matched to a gene; V was cut back by 5 bases and J by 4 bases. The CDR3 has 14 amino acids. The V gene's germline CDR1 is SGHTA and CDR2 FQGNSA. The CDR3, as DNA: TGTGCCAGCAGCGGACAGGGGGCATACAATGAGCAGTTCTTC. Translated, it gives CASSGQGAYNEQFF.

The chain uses TRBV16 and TRBJ1-1; D is unresolved. V lost 2 bases and J lost 4, with 11 bases in between. Germline values: CDR1 KGHSY, CDR2 FQNENV. The length of the CDR3 is 14 residues. The CDR3 reads CASSQLGEVTEAFF. The CDR3 bases are TGTGCCAGCAGCCAACTGGGAGAAGTCACTGAAGCTTTCTTT.

This clone showed up just once. The rearrangement uses TRBV7-9 and TRBJ2-3; D is perhaps TRBD1 (5 bases). The CDR3 length is 16 residues. The germline V gene encodes CDR1 SEHNR and CDR2 FQNEAQ (reference sequence). Trimming pared 5 bases from V and 0 bases from J, leaving 15 bases between. The CDR3 spells CASSPHRSASTDTQYF. For the CDR3, the DNA is TGTGCCAGCAGCCCGCACAGGAGTGCTAGCACAGATACGCAGTATTTT.

This chain connects TRBV5-8 to TRBJ1-2; no clear D. Germline assignment: CDR1 SGHTS and CDR2 YDEGEE. Trimming removed 0 bases from V and 3 bases from J, with 9 bases in between. The CDR3 sequence is 14 residues long. The CDR3 loop reads CASSLDSQYYGYTF. In DNA, the CDR3 is TGTGCCAGCAGCTTGGATAGCCAATACTATGGCTACACCTTC.

In its sample, this clone ranks as medium-sized. This CDR3 is also generated by other DNA sequences in the sample. This sequence joins TRBV11-2 and TRBJ2-1, with D perhaps assigned TRBD1 or TRBD2 (5 bases each). The ends were cut back, 5 bases at V and 2 bases at J, with 10 bases in the middle. The CDR3 length is 14 residues. Germline lookup yields CDR1 SGHAT and CDR2 FQNNGV. CDR3 sequence: CASSPSGPYNEQFF. In DNA, the CDR3 is TGTGCCAGCAGCCCGTCGGGGCCCTACAATGAGCAGTTCTTC.

This clone has just one count. The genes are TRBV19 and TRBJ2-7; D is uncertain. The CDR3 spans 12 residues. The germline V gene encodes CDR1 LNHDA and CDR2 SQIVND (reference sequence). Between the trimmed V and J ends, which lost 1 base and 2 bases, there was a span of 3 bases. CDR3 sequence: CASSIGPYEQYF. The DNA for the CDR3 is TGTGCCAGTAGTATAGGACCCTACGAGCAGTACTTC.

The chain joins TRBV6-5 to TRBJ2-2; tentatively, D is TRBD2 (5 bases). This CDR3 spans 15 amino acids. Germline V lookup: CDR1 MNHEY, CDR2 SVGAGI. Trimming stripped 1 base from V and 6 bases from J, with 12 bases between. The CDR3 bases are TGTGCCAGCAGTTACTTAGCGAATCGGCCCGGGGAGCTGTTTTTT. Its protein product is CASSYLANRPGELFF.

This clone turned up a few times. V usage is TRBV4-3 and J usage is TRBJ2-2; 10 nucleotides line up with TRBD2. Trimming took 7 bases from V and 5 from J; bases not matched to a gene: 16. The germline CDR1 and CDR2 sequences are LGHNA and YSLEER. This CDR3 comprises 18 residues. The CDR3 DNA sequence: TGCGCCAGCACCCCGTTGGCGACTAGCGGGTCGGGAACCGGGGAGCTGTTTTTT. Translation: CASTPLATSGSGTGELFF.

This clone has a single count. The rearrangement joins TRBV7-2 to TRBJ2-1, with 10 nucleotides matching TRBD1. Trimming at V came to 4 bases and at J to 7 bases, leaving 10 bases not matched to a gene. The length of the CDR3 is 16 residues. The germline V gene encodes CDR1 SGHTA and CDR2 FQGNSA. This CDR3 is CASSSHGTGVTNEQFF. The CDR3 DNA reads TGTGCCAGCAGCTCCCACGGGACAGGGGTCACGAATGAGCAGTTCTTC.

The chain employs TRBV5-4 and TRBJ2-7, with 7 bases aligning to TRBD1. The CDR3 contains 14 residues. CDR1 SGHNT and CDR2 YYREEE come from the germline V gene (reference sequence). The trim removed 4 bases at V and 2 bases at J, leaving 6 bases unmatched. Written as DNA, the CDR3 is TGTGCCAGCAGCCCGGGACAGCTGCCCTACGAGCAGTACTTC. This encodes CASSPGQLPYEQYF.

This clone was counted a single time. This sequence joins TRBV28 and TRBJ2-1; D unresolved. The germline CDR1 and CDR2 sequences are MDHEN and SYDVKM. The CDR3 runs to 11 residues. V was clipped by 5 bases and J by 4 bases, with 3 bases between them. This CDR3 is CASSPYNEQFF. The CDR3 DNA follows: TGTGCCAGCAGTCCATACAATGAGCAGTTCTTC. The full variable domain, with the rest looked up from reference TRBV28 and TRBJ2-1, is DVKVTQSSRYLVKRTGEKVFLECVQDMDHENMFWYRQDPGLGLRLIYFSYDVKMKEKGDIPEGYSVSREKKERFSLILESASTNQTSMYLCASSPYNEQFFGPGTRLTVL.

The rearrangement uses TRBV7-9 and TRBJ2-5; 7 bases map to TRBD1. V was clipped by 4 bases and J by 5 bases; unmatched bases: 7. This CDR3 has 14 residues. The germline CDR1 and CDR2 sequences are SEHNR and FQNEAQ (reference sequence). CDR3 amino acids: CASSWGQLQETQYF. The CDR3 DNA sequence: TGTGCCAGCAGCTGGGGACAGCTCCAGGAGACCCAGTACTTC.

The rearrangement uses TRBV10-3 and TRBJ1-1, with D possibly TRBD1 on 6 matching bases. V gave up 2 bases and J gave up 3 bases, with 16 bases separating them. This CDR3 is 16 amino acids long. The germline V gene encodes CDR1 ENHRY and CDR2 SYGVKD. The DNA for the CDR3 is TGTGCCATCAGTGAGCTAAAAGGGGGGGCGCACACTGAAGCTTTCTTT. Its translation is CAISELKGGAHTEAFF.

This clone has a single count. V usage is TRBV4-3 and J usage is TRBJ2-7; 9 bases agree with TRBD2. V lost 4 bases, J lost 2 bases, and 6 bases stayed unmatched. The CDR3 has 15 amino acids. CDR1 and CDR2 from the germline V gene are LGHNA and YSLEER. DNA of the CDR3: TGCGCCAGCAGCCTCCAGCGGGGGGCCCCCTACGAGCAGTACTTC. Residues: CASSLQRGAPYEQYF.

This chain uses TRBV19 with TRBJ2-5, with D uncertain. V was trimmed by 3 bases and J by 5 bases, leaving 7 bases between them. The germline V gene encodes CDR1 LNHDA and CDR2 SQIVND (reference sequence). This CDR3 region has 12 residues. This chain's CDR3 is CASSMAAETQYF. The DNA for the CDR3 is TGTGCCAGTAGTATGGCCGCGGAGACCCAGTACTTC.

J is TRBJ1-5 and V is TRBV11-3; perhaps TRBD1 as D (5 bases). Germline CDR1 reads SGHNT; CDR2 reads YENEEA. This CDR3 contains 20 residues. Trimming took off 0 bases at V and 4 bases at J, with 25 bases between the two ends. CDR3 DNA: TGTGCCAGCAGCTTAGATGGGGGAACGAGGAGGAACCACATTAATCAGCCCCAGCATTTT. Translating it yields CASSLDGGTRRNHINQPQHF.

The J gene is TRBJ2-1, the V gene TRBV6-5, with 7 bases lining up with TRBD1. After removal of 7 bases from V and 5 bases from J, the junction contained 5 bases not matched to a gene. CDR1 is MNHEY and CDR2 is SVGAGI in the germline V gene. The CDR3 sequence is 13 residues long. DNA of the CDR3: TGTGCCAGCAAGGGGGCCGGGGACAATGAGCAGTTCTTC. It translates to CASKGAGDNEQFF.

The gene calls are TRBV7-2 and TRBJ2-7, with 8 bases lining up with TRBD1. Germline V gene data show CDR1 as SGHTA and CDR2 as FQGNSA. Trimming cost V 4 bases and J 1 base; bases outside gene matches: 9. CDR3 length: 16 residues. For the CDR3, the DNA is TGTGCCAGCAGCTCGAGGACAGGGTCAGGATCCTACGAGCAGTACTTC. It translates to CASSSRTGSGSYEQYF. The full variable domain, in which reference TRBV7-2 and TRBJ2-7 provide the parts outside the CDR3, is GAGVSQSPSNKVTEKGKDVELRCDPISGHTALYWYRQSLGQGLEFLIYFQGNSAPDKSGLPSDRFSAERTGGSVSTLTIQRTQQEDSAVYLCASSSRTGSGSYEQYFGPGTRLTVT.

The rearrangement joins TRBV27 to TRBJ1-1; D may be TRBD1 (6 bases). V lost 5 bases, J lost 12 bases, and 19 bases lay in between. The CDR3 totals 13 residues. Germline CDR1 reads MNHEY; CDR2 reads SMNVEV (reference sequence). CDR3 loop: CASSPTRQGLSFF. Written as DNA, the CDR3 is TGTGCCAGCAGTCCAACTCGCCAGGGGTTATCTTTCTTT.

The J gene is TRBJ1-5, the V gene TRBV7-2, with D perhaps matching TRBD1 (5 bases). V was pared by 3 bases and J by 7 bases, with 16 bases between. This CDR3 is built from 15 residues. Germline V gene sequence: CDR1 SGHTA, CDR2 FQGNSA. CDR3 coding DNA: TGTGCCAGCAGCTTTTCCCGGGGGGAGAAACAGCCCCAGCATTTT. This encodes CASSFSRGEKQPQHF. Together with reference TRBV7-2 and TRBJ1-5, the CDR3 gives the full variable domain: GAGVSQSPSNKVTEKGKDVELRCDPISGHTALYWYRQSLGQGLEFLIYFQGNSAPDKSGLPSDRFSAERTGGSVSTLTIQRTQQEDSAVYLCASSFSRGEKQPQHFGDGTRLSIL.

The chain carries TRBV4-3 and TRBJ2-5; D may be TRBD1 (7 bases). The DNA end lines up better with TRBJ2-7; the J call may be wrong. Germline V gene lookup returns CDR1 LGHNA and CDR2 YSLEER. The CDR3 has 18 residues. In DNA, the CDR3 is TGCGCCAGCAGCCAAGGGGGGAGGTGGAGACAGGGTACCTACGAGCAGTACTTC. Translating it yields CASSQGGRWRQGTYEQYF.

J is TRBJ2-1 and V is TRBV4-3, with D maybe TRBD2 (6 bases). Germline values: CDR1 LGHNA, CDR2 YSLEER. This CDR3 is built from 15 residues. V was pared by 1 base and J by 5 bases, with 12 bases between. The CDR3, as DNA: TGCGCCAGCAGCCAAGTGAGCGGGTGGAACAATGAGCAGTTCTTC. Encoded protein: CASSQVSGWNNEQFF.

This clone was seen once. The V call is TRBV6-6, the J call TRBJ2-3; 9 nucleotides line up with TRBD2. Germline trimming cut 4 bases from V and 2 bases from J; bases unmatched to any gene: 4. Germline loops: CDR1 MNHNY, CDR2 SVGAGI (reference sequence). This CDR3 has 15 residues. The CDR3 DNA follows: TGTGCCAGCAGTTTTCCTAGCGGGACCACAGATACGCAGTATTTT. It translates to CASSFPSGTTDTQYF.

The rearrangement joins TRBV19 to TRBJ2-4; maybe TRBD1 (6 bases). CDR1 and CDR2 from the germline V gene are LNHDA and SQIVND (reference sequence). Trimming removed 6 bases from V and 10 bases from J, with 19 bases in between. The CDR3 covers 14 residues. The CDR3 sequence is CASSDPGQKLIQYF. CDR3 bases: TGTGCCAGTAGCGATCCCGGACAGAAGCTAATTCAGTACTTC.

The chain employs TRBV15 and TRBJ1-5; D is possibly TRBD1 (6 bases). This CDR3 is built from 17 residues. With 0 bases removed from V and 6 bases from J, the gap between germline ends came to 18 bases. The germline gives CDR1 LNHNV, CDR2 YYDKDF (reference sequence). CDR3 coding DNA: TGTGCCACCAGCAGAGAGTTAAATGGGGACACGGGTCAGCCCCAGCATTTT. Amino acids: CATSRELNGDTGQPQHF.